Included here is one T cell receptor beta chain sequence, with context. Its specific antigen is unknown. No much larger clone exists at a distance of one base, and base qualities are not known. Using the deep immunoSEQ assay, multiplex PCR amplified TCR CDR3 regions from genomic DNA. Genomic DNA extracted from each cell subset was distributed evenly over all wells of several immunoSEQ 96-well plates, and each plate served as one replicate. Each replicate PCR for sorted subsets received approximately 200 ng genomic DNA, equal to roughly 33,000 T cell genomes. The purified libraries were quantified using a Qubit 3.0 fluorometer, sized with a Bioanalyzer 2100, and then quantified again using the KAPA Library Quantification kit. Each immunoSEQ 96-well plate was sequenced on its own single-read 150-cycle Illumina NextSeq 550 flow cell. The paper's data handling went like this. The immunoSEQ output contained only junctional sequences without quality scores, so filtering could not match that applied to full-length reads. To assign V/J genes and CDR3, sequences were annotated against IMGT germline references using PyIR, a Python wrapper for IgBLAST v1.9. Reads with weak V/J assignments (E-value above 1e-6), missing CDR3, stop codons, out-of-frame junctions, or ambiguous translated residues were removed. V3J clonotypes were defined by identical inferred V gene, J gene, and CDR3 amino acid sequence. The percentage overlap between two repertoires was calculated by dividing the number of shared unique clonotypes by the size of the smaller repertoire. RTK rarefaction, the Chao1 estimator, and Recon v2.1 estimates of unobserved clonotypes were used to assess repertoire richness. OLGA was used to compute generation probabilities for all TCRbeta clonotypes that the gDNA method yielded from four donors. Sourced from immuneACCESS, this table was stored by TCRdb with only in-frame sequences that have V and J called. A share of the clones is absent; for the studies checked, an unresolved V gene accounts for under half, and the remainder has no known explanation. D and trimming come from the DNA, and the V and J calls and clone size come from that table. Present in this sample are about 1,800,000 clones, about 94% of which were seen just once. The ten largest clones take up 1.2% of the sample.

The sample is drawn from a study of shared clonotypes between healthy human individuals (dated by TCRdb to 2018 to 2021). Study-wide context: Three men and two women, aged 18 to 49 years, made up the cohort. To estimate repertoire size and how much clonotypes are shared between individuals, the study performed deep sequencing of blood TCR repertoires from about five healthy adults. Libraries were prepared and TCR repertoires were sequenced by different laboratories using diverse techniques, in order to increase sequencing depth and limit assay-specific biases. Between about 0.94 and 8.9 billion PBMCs per donor were obtained by leukapheresis. Per donor, three plates each were used for CD4 naive and CD4 memory, two for CD8 naive, and one for CD8 memory.

The research as a whole found: The small number of donors limited the genetic and exposure-history diversity represented. Rarefaction of sorted-subset datasets indicated incomplete sequencing despite the large sequencing depth. Clonotypes shared by all four sorted-subset donors showed higher generation probabilities than non-shared clonotypes. Only blood was sampled, and tissue TCR repertoires likely differ from those in blood. When a few donors were compared, the shared fraction of clonotypes was around 4.6% for naive CD4, less than 4% for naive CD8, about 2.4% for memory CD4, and 0.35% to 0.4% for memory CD8. Larger estimated clonotype richness was generally found for naive subsets than for memory subsets. Based on pairwise subsampling, the degree of clonotype sharing among donors was expected to be affected by sequencing depth.

Its CDR3 holds 16 amino acids, cysteine through phenylalanine. Only the CDR3 region is kept as DNA, spanning 48 bases read in frame from base 1. Taken from the germline V gene, the CDR1 and CDR2 loops are LGHNA and YSLEER. Trimming takes 0 bases from V and 6 bases from J, and the germline ends sit 16 bases apart. CD8 naive samples consisted of CD45RO-negative cells that were positively selected for CCR7, yielding a CD45RA+CCR7+ population without TemRA cells. The donors were healthy, HIV-negative adults who had no recently reported acute infections or vaccinations. Every donor was a Caucasian adult living in Nashville, Tennessee, USA. Blood was collected by leukapheresis, and PBMCs were isolated by Ficoll-Histopaque density gradient centrifugation and then cryopreserved in liquid nitrogen vapor phase. Analytical flow cytometry was used to check the purity and quantity of each magnetically sorted T cell population. Genomic DNA was isolated from every sorted fraction and measured by UV absorbance on a Nanodrop 2000c.

Sequencing used naive CD8+ T cells sorted from blood. The cell subset or site label, read with the paper, signifies: CD45RA+CCR7+. The sequence came from a man aged 18 to 30 in good health. The V gene is TRBV4-3 and the J gene is TRBJ2-3, with the D segment identity uncertain. The DNA sequence is given as TGCGCCAGCAGCCAAGATTTATTAGGGATGGGTGATACGCAGTATTTT. It is translated as CASSQDLLGMGDTQYF.